This note documents a single T cell receptor (beta chain) sequence. Its antigen is undetermined. Germline lookup yields CDR1 MDHEN and CDR2 SYDVKM. V shed 2 bases and J 7 bases; nucleotides not matched to a gene: 9. The CDR3 loop spans 15 amino acids. These data originate in a study of OX40 agonist ivuxolimab in advanced cancers. Study findings and constraints: CD4+ T cells averaged fewer expanded clones than CD8+ T cells. Both blood CD4+ and CD8+ T cells showed clonal growth by week 6 at 0.1 to 3.0 mg/kg.

TCRdb's copy holds only in-frame clones and misses some; the assay was immunoSEQ multiplex PCR. The sample includes about 68,000 clones, 88% of them seen just once. Samples were taken at baseline and on day 1 of cycles 4 and 7. This clonotype was sampled from an adult with an advanced solid tumor such as melanoma, head and neck, liver or kidney cancer. The sample was CD4+ or CD8+ T cells sorted from blood, taken in a trial of the OX40 agonist ivuxolimab. V and J are TRBV28 and TRBJ2-7, with 9 bases aligning to TRBD1. Here the CDR3 DNA reads TGTGCCAGCAGTTTACTCCGGACAGGGGCAAGGGAGCAGTACTTC. It translates to CASSLLRTGAREQYF.